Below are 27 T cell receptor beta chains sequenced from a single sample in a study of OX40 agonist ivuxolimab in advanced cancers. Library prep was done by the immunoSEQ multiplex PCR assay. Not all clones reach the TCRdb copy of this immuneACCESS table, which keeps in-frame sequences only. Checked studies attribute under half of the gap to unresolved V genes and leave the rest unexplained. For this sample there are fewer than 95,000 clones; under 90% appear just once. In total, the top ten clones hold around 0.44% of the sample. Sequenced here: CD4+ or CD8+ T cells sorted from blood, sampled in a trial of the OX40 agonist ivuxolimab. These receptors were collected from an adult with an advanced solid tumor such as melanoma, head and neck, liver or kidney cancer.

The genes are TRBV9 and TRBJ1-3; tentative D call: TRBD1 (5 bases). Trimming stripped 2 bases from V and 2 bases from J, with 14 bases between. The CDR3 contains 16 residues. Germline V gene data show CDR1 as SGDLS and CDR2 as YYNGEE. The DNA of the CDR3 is TGTGCCAGCAGCGTGGGAGACAGTCGGACTGGAAACACCATATATTTT. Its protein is CASSVGDSRTGNTIYF.

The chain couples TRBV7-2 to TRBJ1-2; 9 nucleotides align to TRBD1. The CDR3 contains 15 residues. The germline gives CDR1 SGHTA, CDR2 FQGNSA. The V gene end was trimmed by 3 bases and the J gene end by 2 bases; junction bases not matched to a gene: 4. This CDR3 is CASSFYRGRNYGYTF. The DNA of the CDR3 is TGTGCCAGCAGCTTCTACAGGGGGCGGAACTATGGCTACACCTTC.

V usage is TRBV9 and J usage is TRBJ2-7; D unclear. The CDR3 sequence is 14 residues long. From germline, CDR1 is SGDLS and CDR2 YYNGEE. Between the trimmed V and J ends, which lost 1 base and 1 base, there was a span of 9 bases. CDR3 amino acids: CASSVSSASYEQYF. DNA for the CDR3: TGTGCCAGCAGCGTATCCTCAGCGTCCTACGAGCAGTACTTC.

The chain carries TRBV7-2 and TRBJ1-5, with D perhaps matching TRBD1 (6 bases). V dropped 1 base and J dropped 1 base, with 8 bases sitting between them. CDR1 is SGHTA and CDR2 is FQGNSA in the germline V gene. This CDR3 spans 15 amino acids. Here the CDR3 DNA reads TGTGCCAGCAGCTTAGGGGACACCAGCAATCAGCCCCAGCATTTT. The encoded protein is CASSLGDTSNQPQHF.

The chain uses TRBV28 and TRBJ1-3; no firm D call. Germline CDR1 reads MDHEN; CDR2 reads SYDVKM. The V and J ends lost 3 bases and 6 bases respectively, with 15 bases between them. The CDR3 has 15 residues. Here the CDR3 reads CASSFRPTSQNTIYF. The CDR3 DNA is TGTGCCAGCAGTTTCCGCCCAACGTCACAAAACACCATATATTTT.

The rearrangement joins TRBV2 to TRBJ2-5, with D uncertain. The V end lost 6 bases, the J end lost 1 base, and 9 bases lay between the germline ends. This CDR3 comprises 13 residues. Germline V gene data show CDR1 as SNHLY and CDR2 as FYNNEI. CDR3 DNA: TGTGCCAGCAGCTACTACCGCCAAGAGACCCAGTACTTC. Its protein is CASSYYRQETQYF.

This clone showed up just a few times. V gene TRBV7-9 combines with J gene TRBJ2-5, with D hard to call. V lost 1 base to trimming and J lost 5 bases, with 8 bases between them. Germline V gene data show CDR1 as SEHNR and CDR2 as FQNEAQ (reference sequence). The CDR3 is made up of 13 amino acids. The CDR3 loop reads CASSLVGSETQYF. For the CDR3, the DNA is TGTGCCAGCAGCTTAGTTGGGTCGGAGACCCAGTACTTC.

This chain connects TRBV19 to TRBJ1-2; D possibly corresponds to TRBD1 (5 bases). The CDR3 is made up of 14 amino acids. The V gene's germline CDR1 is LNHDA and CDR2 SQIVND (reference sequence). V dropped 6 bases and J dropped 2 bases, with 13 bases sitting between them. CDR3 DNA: TGTGCCAGTAGAAAATGGGGCCTGAACTATGGCTACACCTTC. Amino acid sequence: CASRKWGLNYGYTF.

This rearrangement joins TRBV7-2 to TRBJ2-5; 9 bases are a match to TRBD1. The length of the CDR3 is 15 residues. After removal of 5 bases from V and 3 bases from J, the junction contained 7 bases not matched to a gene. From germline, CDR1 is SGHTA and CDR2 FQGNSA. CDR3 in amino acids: CASSGWTGVKETQYF. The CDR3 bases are TGTGCCAGCAGCGGATGGACAGGGGTAAAAGAGACCCAGTACTTC.

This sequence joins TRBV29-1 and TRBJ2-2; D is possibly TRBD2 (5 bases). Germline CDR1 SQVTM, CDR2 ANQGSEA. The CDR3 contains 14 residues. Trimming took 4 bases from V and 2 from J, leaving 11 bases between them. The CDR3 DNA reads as TGCAGCGTTGTGTCGGGGATCAACACCGGGGAGCTGTTTTTT. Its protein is CSVVSGINTGELFF.

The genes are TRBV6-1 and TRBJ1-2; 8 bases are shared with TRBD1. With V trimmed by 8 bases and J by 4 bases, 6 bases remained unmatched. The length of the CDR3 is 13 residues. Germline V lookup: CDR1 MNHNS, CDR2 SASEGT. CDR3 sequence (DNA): TGTGCCAGCGCCGCAGGGGGCATCTATGGCTACACCTTC. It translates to CASAAGGIYGYTF.

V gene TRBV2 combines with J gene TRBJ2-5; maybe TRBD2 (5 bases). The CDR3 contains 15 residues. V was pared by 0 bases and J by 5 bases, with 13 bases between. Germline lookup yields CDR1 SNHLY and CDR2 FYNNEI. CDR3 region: CASSEALKGGETQYF. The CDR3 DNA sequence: TGTGCCAGCAGTGAAGCGCTTAAGGGCGGGGAGACCCAGTACTTC.

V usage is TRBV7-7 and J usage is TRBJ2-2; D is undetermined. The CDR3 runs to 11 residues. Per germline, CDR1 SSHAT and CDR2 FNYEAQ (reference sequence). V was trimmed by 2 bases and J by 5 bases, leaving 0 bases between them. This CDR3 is CASSLTGELFF. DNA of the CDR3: TGTGCCAGCAGCTTAACCGGGGAGCTGTTTTTT.

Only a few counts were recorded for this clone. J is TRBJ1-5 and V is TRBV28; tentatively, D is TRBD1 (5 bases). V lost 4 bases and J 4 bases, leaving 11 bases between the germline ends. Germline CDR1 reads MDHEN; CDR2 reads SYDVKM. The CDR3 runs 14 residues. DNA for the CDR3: TGTGCCAGCAGTTCCCCAGGGAGTAATCAGCCCCAGCATTTT. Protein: CASSSPGSNQPQHF.

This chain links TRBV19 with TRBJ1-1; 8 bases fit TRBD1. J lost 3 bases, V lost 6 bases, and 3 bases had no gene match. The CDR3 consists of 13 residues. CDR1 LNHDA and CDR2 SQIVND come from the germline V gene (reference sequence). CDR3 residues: CASSPRGHTEAFF. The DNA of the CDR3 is TGTGCCAGTAGCCCCAGGGGGCACACTGAAGCTTTCTTT. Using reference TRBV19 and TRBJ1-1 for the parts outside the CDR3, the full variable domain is DGGITQSPKYLFRKEGQNVTLSCEQNLNHDAMYWYRQDPGQGLRLIYYSQIVNDFQKGDIAEGYSVSREKKESFPLTVTSAQKNPTAFYLCASSPRGHTEAFFGQGTRLTVV.

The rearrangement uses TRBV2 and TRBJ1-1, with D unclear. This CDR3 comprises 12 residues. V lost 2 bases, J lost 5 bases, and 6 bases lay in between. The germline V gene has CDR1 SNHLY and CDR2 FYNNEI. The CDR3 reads CASSEQGTEAFF. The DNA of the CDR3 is TGTGCCAGCAGTGAACAAGGAACTGAAGCTTTCTTT. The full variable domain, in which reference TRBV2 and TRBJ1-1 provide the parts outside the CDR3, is EPEVTQTPSHQVTQMGQEVILRCVPISNHLYFYWYRQILGQKVEFLVSFYNNEISEKSEIFDDQFSVERPDGSNFTLKIRSTKLEDSAMYFCASSEQGTEAFFGQGTRLTVV.

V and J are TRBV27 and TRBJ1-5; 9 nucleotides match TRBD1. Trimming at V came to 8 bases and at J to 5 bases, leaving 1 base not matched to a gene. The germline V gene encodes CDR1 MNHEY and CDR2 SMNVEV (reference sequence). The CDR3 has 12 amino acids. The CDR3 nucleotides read TGTGCCAGCGGGACAGGGTATCAGCCCCAGCATTTT. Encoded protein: CASGTGYQPQHF.

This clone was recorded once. DNA for the CDR3: TGTGCCTGGAGTAAGGATTTCACACCCACCGGGGAGCTGTTTTTT. Translating gives CAWSKDFTPTGELFF. V is TRBV30 and J is TRBJ2-2, with D unresolved. This CDR3 comprises 15 residues. Between the trimmed V and J ends, which lost 2 bases and 4 bases, there was a span of 14 bases. Germline V gene lookup returns CDR1 GTSNPN and CDR2 SVGIG (reference sequence).

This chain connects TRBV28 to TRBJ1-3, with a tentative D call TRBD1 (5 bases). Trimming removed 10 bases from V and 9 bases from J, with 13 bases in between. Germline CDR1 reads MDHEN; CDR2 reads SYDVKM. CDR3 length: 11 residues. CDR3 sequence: CATGRGSTIYF. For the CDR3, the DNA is TGTGCCACGGGGAGGGGTAGCACCATATATTTT.

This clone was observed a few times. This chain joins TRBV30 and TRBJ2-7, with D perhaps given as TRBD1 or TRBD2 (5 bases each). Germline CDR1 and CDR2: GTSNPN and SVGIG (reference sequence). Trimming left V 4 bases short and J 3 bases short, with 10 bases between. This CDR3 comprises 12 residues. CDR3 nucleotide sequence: TGTGCCTGGACTAAGGGACGCTACGAGCAGTACTTC. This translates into CAWTKGRYEQYF.

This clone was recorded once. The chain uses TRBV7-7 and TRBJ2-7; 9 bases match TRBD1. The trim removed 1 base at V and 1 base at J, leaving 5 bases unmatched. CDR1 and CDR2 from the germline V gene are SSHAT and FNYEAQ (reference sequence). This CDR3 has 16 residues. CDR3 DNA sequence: TGTGCCAGCAGCTTAGTTCGAGGACAGGGGTCCTACGAGCAGTACGTC. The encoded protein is CASSLVRGQGSYEQYV.

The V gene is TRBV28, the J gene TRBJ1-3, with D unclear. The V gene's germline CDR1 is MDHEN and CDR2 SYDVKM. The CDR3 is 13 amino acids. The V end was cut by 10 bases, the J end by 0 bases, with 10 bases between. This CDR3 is CAMRARSGNTIYF. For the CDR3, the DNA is TGTGCCATGAGGGCCCGCTCTGGAAACACCATATATTTT.

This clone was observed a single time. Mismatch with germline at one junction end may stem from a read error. The DNA for the CDR3 is TGTGCCAGCAGCCAAGAACGAATTACCGCCTTC. This encodes CASSQERITAF. This chain uses TRBV14 with TRBJ1-2, with D uncertain. CDR3 length equals 11 residues. The germline V gene has CDR1 SGHDN and CDR2 FVKESK. Variable domain in full (rest from reference TRBV14 and TRBJ1-2): EAGVTQFPSHSVIEKGQTVTLRCDPISGHDNLYWYRRVMGKEIKFLLHFVKESKQDESGMPNNRFLAERTGGTYSTLKVQPAELEDSGVYFCASSQERITAFGSGTRLTVV.

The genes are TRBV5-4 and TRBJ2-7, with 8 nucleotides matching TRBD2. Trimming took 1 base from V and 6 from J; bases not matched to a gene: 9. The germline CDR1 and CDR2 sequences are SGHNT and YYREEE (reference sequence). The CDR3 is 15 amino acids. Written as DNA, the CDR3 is TGTGCCAGCAGCTTGTCGGCGGGAGGATTAGTCGAGCAGTACTTC. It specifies CASSLSAGGLVEQYF. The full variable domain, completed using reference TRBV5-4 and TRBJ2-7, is ETGVTQSPTHLIKTRGQQVTLRCSSQSGHNTVSWYQQALGQGPQFIFQYYREEENGRGNFPPRFSGLQFPNYSSELNVNALELDDSALYLCASSLSAGGLVEQYFGPGTRLTVT.

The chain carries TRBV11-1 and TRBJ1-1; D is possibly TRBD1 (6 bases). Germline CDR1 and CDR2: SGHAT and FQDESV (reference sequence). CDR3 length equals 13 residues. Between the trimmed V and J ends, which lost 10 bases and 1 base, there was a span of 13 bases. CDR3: CATFQQGNTEAFF. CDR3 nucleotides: TGTGCCACGTTCCAACAGGGGAACACTGAAGCTTTCTTT. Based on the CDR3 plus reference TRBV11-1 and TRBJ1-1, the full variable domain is EAEVAQSPRYKITEKSQAVAFWCDPISGHATLYWYRQILGQGPELLVQFQDESVVDDSQLPKDRFSAERLKGVDSTLKIQPAELGDSAMYLCATFQQGNTEAFFGQGTRLTVV.

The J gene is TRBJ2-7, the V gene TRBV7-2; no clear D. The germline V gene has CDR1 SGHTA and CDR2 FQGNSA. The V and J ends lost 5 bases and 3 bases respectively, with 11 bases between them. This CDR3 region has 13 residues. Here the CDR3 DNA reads TGTGCCAGCAGCCACGACTGGGGCTACGAGCAGTACTTC. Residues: CASSHDWGYEQYF.

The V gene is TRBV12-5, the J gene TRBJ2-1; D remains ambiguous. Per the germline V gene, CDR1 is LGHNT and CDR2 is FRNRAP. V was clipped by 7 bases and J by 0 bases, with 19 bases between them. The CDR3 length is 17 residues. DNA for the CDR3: TGTGCTAGTGCCCTGTTACTGCCAGGCCACTCCTACAATGAGCAGTTCTTC. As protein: CASALLLPGHSYNEQFF.